This is a list of T cell receptor beta chains from one sample in a study of shared clonotypes between healthy human individuals. Using immunoSEQ multiplex PCR, the repertoire was profiled, and TCRdb retains in-frame clones only, with some absent. The sample lists about 2,500,000 clones, around 90% occurring once. Sequenced input: naive CD4+ T cells sorted from blood. The source of these receptors is a man younger than 30 in good health. Each CDR3 is given with its conserved first and last residue. D genes are given only for firm matches. Only part of the rows carry a size: once, few, many, or a class if the clone is expanded.

J	D	size	V	CDR3	DNA
TRBJ2-5	TRBD1	.	TRBV7-2	CASSPGQARETQYF	TGTGCCAGCAGCCCTGGACAGGCGCGAGAGACCCAGTACTTC
TRBJ2-7	TRBD2	.	TRBV5-4	CASSFSGSGNEQYF	TGTGCCAGCAGCTTTAGCGGGTCAGGCAACGAGCAGTACTTC
TRBJ2-4	TRBD2	.	TRBV7-9	CASSLVNLSGRTKNIQYF	TGTGCCAGCAGCTTAGTGAATTTAAGCGGGAGAACCAAAAACATTCAGTACTTC
TRBJ1-1	.	.	TRBV29-1	CSAVAAGGTEAFF	TGCAGCGCGGTGGCTGCAGGCGGCACTGAAGCTTTCTTT
TRBJ1-4	TRBD1	few	TRBV10-3	CAISGRQGSNEKLFF	TGTGCCATCAGTGGGAGACAGGGCTCTAATGAAAAACTGTTTTTT
TRBJ1-4	.	.	TRBV18	CASSLSDEKLFF	TGTGCCAGCTCATTGTCAGACGAAAAACTGTTTTTT
TRBJ1-6	.	.	TRBV7-2	CASSLALRDKEF	TGTGCCAGCAGCTTAGCTTTACGGGACAAAGAGTTT
TRBJ2-3	.	.	TRBV5-5	CASRLTGTVGYTQYF	TGTGCCAGCAGACTCACCGGGACTGTCGGATATACGCAGTATTTT
TRBJ1-6	.	.	TRBV5-5	CASSLAGTALRSPLHF	TGTGCCAGCAGCTTGGCCGGGACGGCACTCCGGTCACCCCTCCACTTT
TRBJ2-7	.	.	TRBV14	CASSPGYEQYF	TGTGCCAGCAGCCCCGGATACGAGCAGTACTTC
TRBJ2-7	.	.	TRBV10-3	CAISQYTNEQYF	TGTGCCATCAGTCAGTACACGAACGAGCAGTACTTC
TRBJ1-6	TRBD1	.	TRBV6-1	CASKQGVSYNSPLHF	TGTGCCAGCAAACAGGGGGTTTCCTATAATTCACCCCTCCACTTT
TRBJ2-2	.	.	TRBV6-5	CASSYGLVANTGELFF	TGTGCCAGCAGTTACGGGTTAGTCGCGAACACCGGGGAGCTGTTTTTT
TRBJ1-5	.	.	TRBV5-1	CASSLEGINQPQHF	TGCGCCAGCAGCTTAGAAGGTATCAATCAGCCCCAGCATTTT
TRBJ2-1	.	.	TRBV2	CASSALTGFF	TGTGCCAGCAGCGCTTTAACAGGGTTCTTC
TRBJ2-5	TRBD2	.	TRBV10-3	CAISAGEQETQYF	TGTGCCATCTCGGCGGGAGAGCAAGAGACCCAGTACTTC
TRBJ1-4	TRBD1	.	TRBV5-1	CASSLGTGAYPNEKLFF	TGCGCCAGCAGCCTCGGGACAGGGGCGTATCCTAATGAAAAACTGTTTTTT
TRBJ1-3	TRBD1	.	TRBV28	CASSQPQGYGNTIYF	TGTGCCAGCAGTCAACCACAGGGGTATGGAAACACCATATATTTT
TRBJ1-1	.	.	TRBV6-1	CASSAGRYTTMNTEAFF	TGTGCCAGCAGTGCGGGACGATATACCACCATGAACACTGAAGCTTTCTTT
TRBJ2-2	.	.	TRBV19	CASSRPGELFF	TGTGCCAGTAGTAGGCCCGGGGAGCTGTTTTTT
TRBJ2-3	.	.	TRBV7-8	CASSLGGVGTDTQYF	TGTGCCAGCAGCTTAGGAGGGGTGGGCACAGATACGCAGTATTTT
TRBJ1-1	.	once	TRBV6-5	CASSSPTGNTEAFF	TGTGCCAGCAGCTCTCCCACAGGGAACACTGAAGCTTTCTTT
TRBJ2-3	TRBD2	.	TRBV6-5	CASSRGSRGDTQYF	TGTGCCAGCAGCCGCGGGAGCCGAGGGGATACGCAGTATTTT
TRBJ1-2	.	.	TRBV5-5	CASNTAEGGPGGYTF	TGTGCCAGCAACACTGCGGAGGGTGGCCCAGGTGGCTACACCTTC
TRBJ2-7	TRBD1	.	TRBV12-5	CASGSGQGGSYEQYF	TGTGCTAGTGGTTCTGGACAGGGGGGTAGCTACGAGCAGTACTTC
TRBJ2-2	.	.	TRBV28	CASTRGTRTGELFF	TGTGCCAGCACCCGGGGGACTCGCACCGGGGAGCTGTTTTTT
TRBJ1-1	.	.	TRBV30	CAWNSLNTEAFF	TGTGCCTGGAATTCTCTAAACACTGAAGCTTTCTTT
TRBJ1-5	.	.	TRBV5-8	CASSSSLEARHF	TGTGCCAGCAGCTCATCCTTGGAGGCGCGGCATTTT
TRBJ1-1	TRBD1	.	TRBV6-1	CASSDGQGARGAFF	TGTGCCAGCAGTGACGGACAGGGGGCGAGGGGAGCTTTCTTT
TRBJ2-5	.	.	TRBV18	CASSGVWAEETQYF	TGTGCCAGCTCAGGGGTCTGGGCAGAAGAGACCCAGTACTTC
TRBJ1-3	.	.	TRBV9	CASSVGTDSGNTIYF	TGTGCCAGCAGCGTAGGGACGGACTCTGGAAACACCATATATTTT
TRBJ1-6	TRBD1	.	TRBV19	CASSVGTVNSPLHF	TGTGCCAGTAGTGTGGGGACAGTGAATTCACCCCTCCACTTT
TRBJ1-1	TRBD1	.	TRBV2	CASRGTGTLNTEAFF	TGTGCCAGCAGGGGGACAGGGACGCTAAACACTGAAGCTTTCTTT
TRBJ1-1	.	.	TRBV9	CASSVWGESSEAFF	TGTGCCAGCAGCGTATGGGGGGAATCGTCTGAAGCTTTCTTT
TRBJ2-1	TRBD1	.	TRBV18	CASSPTTGGYNEQFF	TGTGCCAGCTCACCGACCACAGGGGGCTACAATGAGCAGTTCTTC
TRBJ2-7	.	.	TRBV18	CASSPGTAYEQYF	TGTGCCAGCTCACCAGGCACCGCCTACGAGCAGTACTTC
TRBJ2-7	.	.	TRBV4-1	CASSESGGSLSHEQYF	TGCGCCAGCAGCGAAAGTGGGGGGAGCCTAAGCCACGAGCAGTACTTC
TRBJ2-3	TRBD2	.	TRBV6-4	CASNRRGGTPDTQYF	TGTGCCAGCAACCGACGGGGGGGGACTCCAGATACGCAGTATTTT
TRBJ2-7	.	.	TRBV18	CASSPPTGTYEQYF	TGTGCCAGCTCACCACCTACAGGGACATACGAGCAGTACTTC
TRBJ1-2	.	.	TRBV2	CASIKQGQDYGYTF	TGTGCCAGCATTAAACAGGGCCAGGACTATGGCTACACCTTC
TRBJ2-1	TRBD1	.	TRBV7-3	CASSLGQGTNEQFF	TGTGCCAGCAGCTTGGGACAGGGTACCAATGAGCAGTTCTTC
TRBJ2-7	.	.	TRBV21-1	CASSRTSDYEQYF	TGTGCCAGCAGCAGGACTAGCGACTACGAGCAGTACTTC
TRBJ1-1	.	.	TRBV5-1	CASSLGQANTEAFF	TGCGCCAGCAGCTTGGGACAAGCGAACACTGAAGCTTTCTTT
TRBJ2-6	TRBD1	.	TRBV10-2	CASRGGGQGFPGANVLTF	TGCGCCAGCAGAGGCGGAGGACAGGGGTTTCCTGGGGCCAACGTCCTGACTTTC
TRBJ2-1	.	.	TRBV2	CASSGSVDEQFF	TGTGCCAGCAGTGGTTCGGTGGATGAGCAGTTCTTC
TRBJ1-3	.	.	TRBV10-3	CATSNREGNTIYF	TGTGCCACCTCAAACAGGGAAGGAAACACCATATATTTT
TRBJ2-3	.	.	TRBV5-8	CASSLAGTDTQYF	TGTGCCAGCAGCTTGGCGGGGACAGATACGCAGTATTTT
TRBJ1-1	.	.	TRBV27	CASSFDLMNTEAFF	TGTGCCAGCAGTTTCGACTTAATGAACACTGAAGCTTTCTTT
TRBJ2-7	TRBD2	.	TRBV11-2	CASSFRRGDQYF	TGTGCCAGCAGCTTCCGGCGGGGGGACCAGTACTTC
TRBJ1-2	.	.	TRBV6-5	CASSRGTKSNYGYTF	TGTGCCAGCAGCCGAGGGACGAAATCGAACTATGGCTACACCTTC
TRBJ2-3	.	.	TRBV18	CASSPYSGSTDTQYF	TGTGCCAGCTCACCATATAGCGGTAGCACAGATACGCAGTATTTT
TRBJ1-1	.	.	TRBV2	CASSVVRTGEAFF	TGTGCCAGCAGTGTCGTCAGGACGGGTGAAGCTTTCTTT
TRBJ2-3	TRBD1	.	TRBV9	CASSVGRYGPGQKKPDTQYF	TGTGCCAGCAGCGTAGGGAGGTACGGGCCGGGACAGAAGAAGCCAGATACGCAGTATTTT
TRBJ1-2	.	.	TRBV6-5	CASSYSGAGTDHGYTF	TGTGCCAGCAGTTACTCGGGGGCCGGTACGGACCATGGCTACACCTTC